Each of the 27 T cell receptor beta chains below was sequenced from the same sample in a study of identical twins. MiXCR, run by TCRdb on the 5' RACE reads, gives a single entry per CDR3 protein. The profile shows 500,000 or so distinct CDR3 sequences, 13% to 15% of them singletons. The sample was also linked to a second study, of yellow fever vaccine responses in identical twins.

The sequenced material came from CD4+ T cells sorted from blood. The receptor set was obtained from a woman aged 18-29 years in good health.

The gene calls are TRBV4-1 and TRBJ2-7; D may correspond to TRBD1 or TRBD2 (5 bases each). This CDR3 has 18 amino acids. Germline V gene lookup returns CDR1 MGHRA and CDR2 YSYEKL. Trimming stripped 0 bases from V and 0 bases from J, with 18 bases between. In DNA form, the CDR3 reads TGCGCCAGCAGCCAAGATTATTCGAGGGGCGTCAGCTCCTACGAGCAGTACTTC. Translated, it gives CASSQDYSRGVSSYEQYF.

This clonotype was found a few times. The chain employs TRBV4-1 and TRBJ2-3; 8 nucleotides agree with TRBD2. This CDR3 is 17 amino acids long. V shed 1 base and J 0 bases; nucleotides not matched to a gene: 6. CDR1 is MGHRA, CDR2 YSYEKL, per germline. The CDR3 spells CASSQGRASGSTDTQYF. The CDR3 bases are TGCGCCAGCAGCCAAGGGAGGGCTAGCGGGAGCACAGATACGCAGTATTTT.

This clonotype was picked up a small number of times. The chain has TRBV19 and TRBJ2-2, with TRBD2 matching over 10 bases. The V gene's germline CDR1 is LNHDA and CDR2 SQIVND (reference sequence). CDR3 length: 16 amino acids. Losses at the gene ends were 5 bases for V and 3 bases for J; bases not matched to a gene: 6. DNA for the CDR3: TGTGCCAGTAGTGTAACAGGGACTAGCGACACCGGGGAGCTGTTTTTT. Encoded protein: CASSVTGTSDTGELFF.

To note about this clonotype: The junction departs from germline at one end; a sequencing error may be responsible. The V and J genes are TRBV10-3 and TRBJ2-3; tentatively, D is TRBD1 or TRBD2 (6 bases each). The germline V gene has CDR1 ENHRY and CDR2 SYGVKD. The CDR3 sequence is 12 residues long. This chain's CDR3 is CAISESGGTRYF. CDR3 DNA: TGTGCCATCAGTGAGTCGGGGGGCACGCGGTATTTT.

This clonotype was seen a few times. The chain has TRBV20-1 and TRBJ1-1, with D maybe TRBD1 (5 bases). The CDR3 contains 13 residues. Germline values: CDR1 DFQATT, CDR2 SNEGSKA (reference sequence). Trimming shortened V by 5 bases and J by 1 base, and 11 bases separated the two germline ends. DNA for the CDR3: TGCAGTGCTGACTTTACAGGGAACACTGAAGCTTTCTTT. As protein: CSADFTGNTEAFF.

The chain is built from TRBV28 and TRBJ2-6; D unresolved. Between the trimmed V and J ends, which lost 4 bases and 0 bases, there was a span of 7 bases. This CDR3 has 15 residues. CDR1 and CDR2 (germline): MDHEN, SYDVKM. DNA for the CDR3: TGTGCCAGCAGTTCACTGAGCTCTGGGGCCAACGTCCTGACTTTC. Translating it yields CASSSLSSGANVLTF.

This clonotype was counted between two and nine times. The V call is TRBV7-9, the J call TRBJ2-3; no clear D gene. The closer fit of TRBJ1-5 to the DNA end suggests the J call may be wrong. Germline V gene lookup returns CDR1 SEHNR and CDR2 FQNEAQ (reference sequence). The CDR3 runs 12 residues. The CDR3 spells CASSLNAMRQHF. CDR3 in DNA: TGTGCCAGCAGCTTAAACGCCATGAGGCAGCATTTT.

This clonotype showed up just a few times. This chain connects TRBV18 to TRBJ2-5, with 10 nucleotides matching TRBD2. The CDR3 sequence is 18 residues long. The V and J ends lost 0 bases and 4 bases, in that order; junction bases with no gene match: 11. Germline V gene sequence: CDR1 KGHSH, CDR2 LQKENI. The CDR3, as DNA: TGTGCCAGCTCACCACCCCCTAGCGGGAGTCTTTTATCAGAGACCCAGTACTTC. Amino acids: CASSPPPSGSLLSETQYF. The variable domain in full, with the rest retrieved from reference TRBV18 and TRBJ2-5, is NAGVMQNPRHLVRRRGQEARLRCSPMKGHSHVYWYRQLPEEGLKFMVYLQKENIIDESGMPKERFSAEFPKEGPSILRIQQVVRGDSAAYFCASSPPPSGSLLSETQYFGPGTRLLVL.

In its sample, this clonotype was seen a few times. CDR3 sequence: CASSLILTGGLTDTQYF. The CDR3, as DNA: TGTGCCAGCAGCTTAATTCTGACAGGGGGGCTCACAGATACGCAGTATTTT. The chain combines TRBV7-9 with TRBJ2-3; 9 nucleotides line up with TRBD1. This CDR3 is built from 17 residues. Germline CDR1 and CDR2: SEHNR and FQNEAQ (reference sequence). J lost 2 bases, V lost 2 bases, and 8 bases had no gene match.

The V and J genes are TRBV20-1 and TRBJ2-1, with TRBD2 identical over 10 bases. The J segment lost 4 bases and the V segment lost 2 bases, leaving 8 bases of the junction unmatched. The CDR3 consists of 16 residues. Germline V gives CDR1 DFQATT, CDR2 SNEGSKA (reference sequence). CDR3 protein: CSARLVTSGLYNEQFF. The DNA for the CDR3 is TGCAGTGCTAGATTAGTGACTAGCGGGCTTTACAATGAGCAGTTCTTC.

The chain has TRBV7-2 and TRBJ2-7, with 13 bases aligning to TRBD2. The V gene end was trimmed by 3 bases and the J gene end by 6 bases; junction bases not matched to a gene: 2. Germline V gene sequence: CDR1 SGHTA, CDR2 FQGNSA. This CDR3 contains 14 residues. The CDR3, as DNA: TGTGCCAGCAGCTTCGGACTAGCGGGAGCCGAGCAGTACTTC. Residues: CASSFGLAGAEQYF. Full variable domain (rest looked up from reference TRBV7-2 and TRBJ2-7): GAGVSQSPSNKVTEKGKDVELRCDPISGHTALYWYRQSLGQGLEFLIYFQGNSAPDKSGLPSDRFSAERTGGSVSTLTIQRTQQEDSAVYLCASSFGLAGAEQYFGPGTRLTVT.

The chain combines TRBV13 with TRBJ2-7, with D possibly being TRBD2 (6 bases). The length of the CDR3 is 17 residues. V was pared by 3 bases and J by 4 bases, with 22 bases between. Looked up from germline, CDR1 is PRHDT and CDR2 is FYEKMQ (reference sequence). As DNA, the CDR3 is TGTGCCAGCAGCTTCGGAGGGCGCCGCAGGGTGGGGTACGAGCAGTACTTC. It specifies CASSFGGRRRVGYEQYF.

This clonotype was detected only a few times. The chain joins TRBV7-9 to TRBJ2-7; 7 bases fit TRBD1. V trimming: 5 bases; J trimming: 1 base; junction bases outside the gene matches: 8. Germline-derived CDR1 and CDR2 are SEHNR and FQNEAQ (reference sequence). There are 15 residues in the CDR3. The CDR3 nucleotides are TGTGCCAGCAGCGAAAGGGGGCCCCCTTCCTACGAGCAGTACTTC. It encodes CASSERGPPSYEQYF.

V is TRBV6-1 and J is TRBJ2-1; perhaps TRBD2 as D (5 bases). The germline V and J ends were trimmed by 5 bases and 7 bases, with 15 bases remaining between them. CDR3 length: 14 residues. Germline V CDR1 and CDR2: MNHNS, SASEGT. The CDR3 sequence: CASSLSGARNEQFF. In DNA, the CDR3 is TGTGCCAGCAGTCTAAGCGGAGCCCGAAATGAGCAGTTCTTC.

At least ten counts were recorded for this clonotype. Here the CDR3 DNA reads TGTGCCAGCAGTACCCGACAGGGTTACGAGCAGTACTTC. It yields the protein CASSTRQGYEQYF. J is TRBJ2-7 and V is TRBV28, with 7 bases matching TRBD1. Germline V gives CDR1 MDHEN, CDR2 SYDVKM. V shed 5 bases and J 4 bases; nucleotides not matched to a gene: 5. This CDR3 region has 13 residues.

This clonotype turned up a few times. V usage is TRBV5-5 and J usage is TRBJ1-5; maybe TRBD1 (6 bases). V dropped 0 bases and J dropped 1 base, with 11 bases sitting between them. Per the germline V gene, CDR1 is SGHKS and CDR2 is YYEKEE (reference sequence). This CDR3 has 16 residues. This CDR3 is CASSLVPGASNQPQHF. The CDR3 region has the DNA TGTGCCAGCAGCTTGGTTCCAGGGGCCAGCAATCAGCCCCAGCATTTT.

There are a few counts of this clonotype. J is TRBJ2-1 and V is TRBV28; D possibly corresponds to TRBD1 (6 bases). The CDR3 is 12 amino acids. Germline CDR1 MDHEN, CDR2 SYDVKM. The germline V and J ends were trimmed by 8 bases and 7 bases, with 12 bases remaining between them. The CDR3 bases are TGTGCCAGCGGGGGCAGGGTAAATGAGCAGTTCTTC. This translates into CASGGRVNEQFF.

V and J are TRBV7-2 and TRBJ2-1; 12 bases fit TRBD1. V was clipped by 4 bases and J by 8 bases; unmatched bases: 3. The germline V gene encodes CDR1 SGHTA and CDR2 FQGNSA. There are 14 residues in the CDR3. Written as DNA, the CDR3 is TGTGCCAGCAGCTGGGACAGGGGGCGGGATGAGCAGTTCTTC. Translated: CASSWDRGRDEQFF.

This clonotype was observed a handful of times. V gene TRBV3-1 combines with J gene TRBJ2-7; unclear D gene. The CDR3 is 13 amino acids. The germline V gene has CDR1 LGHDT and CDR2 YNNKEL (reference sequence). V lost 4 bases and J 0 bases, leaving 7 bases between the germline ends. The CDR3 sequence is CASSPGHSYEQYF. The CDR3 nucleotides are TGTGCCAGCAGCCCTGGCCACTCCTACGAGCAGTACTTC.

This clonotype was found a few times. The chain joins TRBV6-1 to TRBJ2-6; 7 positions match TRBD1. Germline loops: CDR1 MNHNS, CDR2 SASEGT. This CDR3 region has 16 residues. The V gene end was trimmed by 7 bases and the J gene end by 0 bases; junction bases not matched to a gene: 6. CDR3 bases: TGTGCCAGCAAAGGGACAGCGAACTCTGGGGCCAACGTCCTGACTTTC. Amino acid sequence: CASKGTANSGANVLTF.

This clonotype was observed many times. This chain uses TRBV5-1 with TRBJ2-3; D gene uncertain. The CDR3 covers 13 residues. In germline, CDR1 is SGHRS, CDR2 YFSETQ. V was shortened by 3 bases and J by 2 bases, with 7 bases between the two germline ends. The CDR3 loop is CASSSLYTDTQYF. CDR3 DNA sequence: TGCGCCAGCAGCTCCCTGTACACAGATACGCAGTATTTT.

The CDR3 is CASSLPTSGGRGEQFF. Here the CDR3 DNA reads TGTGCCAGCAGTTTACCGACTAGCGGGGGGCGTGGTGAGCAGTTCTTC. The chain uses TRBV12-3 or TRBV12-4 and TRBJ2-1; 13 bases line up with TRBD2. J lost 9 bases, V lost 2 bases, and 7 bases had no gene match. CDR3 length: 16 residues.

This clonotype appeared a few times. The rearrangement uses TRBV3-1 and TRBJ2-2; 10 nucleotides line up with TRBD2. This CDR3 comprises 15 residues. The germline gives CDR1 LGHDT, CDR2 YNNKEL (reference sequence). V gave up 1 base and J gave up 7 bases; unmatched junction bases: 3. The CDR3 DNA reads TGTGCCAGCAGCCAAGCTAGCGGGAGTTTCGGGGAGCTGTTTTTT. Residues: CASSQASGSFGELFF. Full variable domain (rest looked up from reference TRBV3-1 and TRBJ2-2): DTAVSQTPKYLVTQMGNDKSIKCEQNLGHDTMYWYKQDSKKFLKIMFSYNNKELIINETVPNRFSPKSPDKAHLNLHINSLELGDSAVYFCASSQASGSFGELFFGEGSRLTVL.

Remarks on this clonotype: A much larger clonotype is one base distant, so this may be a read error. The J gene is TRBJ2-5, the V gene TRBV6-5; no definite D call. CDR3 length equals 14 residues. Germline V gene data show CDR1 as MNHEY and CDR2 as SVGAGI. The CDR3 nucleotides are TGTGCCACCAGTTACTCAAGGGCTAGGGAGACCCAGTACTTC. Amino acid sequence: CATSYSRARETQYF.

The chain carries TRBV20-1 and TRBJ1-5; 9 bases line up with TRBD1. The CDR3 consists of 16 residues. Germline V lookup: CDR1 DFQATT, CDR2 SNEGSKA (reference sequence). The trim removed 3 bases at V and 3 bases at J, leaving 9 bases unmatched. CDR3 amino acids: CSASGPGQGYNQPQHF. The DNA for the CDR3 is TGCAGTGCTAGCGGCCCGGGACAGGGATACAATCAGCCCCAGCATTTT.

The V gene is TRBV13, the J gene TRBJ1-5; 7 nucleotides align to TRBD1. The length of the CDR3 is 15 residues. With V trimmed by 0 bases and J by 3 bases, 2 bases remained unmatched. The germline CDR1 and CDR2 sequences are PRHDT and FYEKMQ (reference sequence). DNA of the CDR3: TGTGCCAGCAGCTTAGGCAGGGGGGTCAATCAGCCCCAGCATTTT. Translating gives CASSLGRGVNQPQHF.

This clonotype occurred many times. The CDR3 loop reads CAAPLPYYNEQFF. CDR3 in DNA: TGCGCCGCCCCTCTCCCCTACTACAATGAGCAGTTCTTC. The genes are TRBV5-1 and TRBJ2-1; no reliable D call. CDR1 and CDR2 (germline): SGHRS, YFSETQ. The CDR3 extends over 13 amino acids. Trimming pared 10 bases from V and 3 bases from J, leaving 14 bases between. The variable domain in full, completed from reference TRBV5-1 and TRBJ2-1, reads KAGVTQTPRYLIKTRGQQVTLSCSPISGHRSVSWYQQTPGQGLQFLFEYFSETQRNKGNFPGRFSGRQFSNSRSEMNVSTLELGDSALYLCAAPLPYYNEQFFGPGTRLTVL.